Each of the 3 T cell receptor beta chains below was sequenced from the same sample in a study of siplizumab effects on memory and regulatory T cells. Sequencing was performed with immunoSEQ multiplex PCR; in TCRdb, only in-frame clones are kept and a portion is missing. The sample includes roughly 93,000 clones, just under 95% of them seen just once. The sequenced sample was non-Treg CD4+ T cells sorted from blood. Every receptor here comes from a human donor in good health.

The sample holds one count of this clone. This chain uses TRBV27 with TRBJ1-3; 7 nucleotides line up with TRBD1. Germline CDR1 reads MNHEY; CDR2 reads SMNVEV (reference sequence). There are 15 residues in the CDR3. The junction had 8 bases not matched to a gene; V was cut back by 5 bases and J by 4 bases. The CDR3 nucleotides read TGTGCCAGCAGTGCCCTGGGACAGCGGGGAAACACCATATATTTT. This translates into CASSALGQRGNTIYF.

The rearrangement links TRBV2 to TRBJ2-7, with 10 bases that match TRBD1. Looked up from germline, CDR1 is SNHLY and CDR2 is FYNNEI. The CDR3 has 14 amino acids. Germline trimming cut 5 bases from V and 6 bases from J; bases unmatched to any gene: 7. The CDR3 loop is CASSPDRGRSEQYF. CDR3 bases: TGTGCCAGCAGTCCTGACAGGGGGCGTAGCGAGCAGTACTTC.

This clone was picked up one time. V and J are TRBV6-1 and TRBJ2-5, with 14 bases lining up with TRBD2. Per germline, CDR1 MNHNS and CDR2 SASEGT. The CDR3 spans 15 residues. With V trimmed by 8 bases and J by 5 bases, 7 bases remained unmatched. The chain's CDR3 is CASEQGLAGVETQYF. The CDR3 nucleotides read TGTGCCAGCGAACAGGGACTAGCGGGAGTCGAGACCCAGTACTTC.